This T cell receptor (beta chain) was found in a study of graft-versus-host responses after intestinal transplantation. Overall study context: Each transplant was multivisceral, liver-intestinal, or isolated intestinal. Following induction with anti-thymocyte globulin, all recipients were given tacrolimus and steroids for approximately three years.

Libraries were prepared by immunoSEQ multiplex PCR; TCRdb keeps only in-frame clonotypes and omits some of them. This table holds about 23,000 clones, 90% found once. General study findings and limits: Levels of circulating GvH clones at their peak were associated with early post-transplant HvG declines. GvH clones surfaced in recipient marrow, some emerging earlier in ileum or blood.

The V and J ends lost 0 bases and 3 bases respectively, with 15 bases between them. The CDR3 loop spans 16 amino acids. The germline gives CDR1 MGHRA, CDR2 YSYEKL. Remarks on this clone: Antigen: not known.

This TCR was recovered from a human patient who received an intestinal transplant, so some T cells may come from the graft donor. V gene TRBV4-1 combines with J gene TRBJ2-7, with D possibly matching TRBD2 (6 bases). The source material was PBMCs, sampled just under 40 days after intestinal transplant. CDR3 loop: CASSQEGGVGLYEQYF. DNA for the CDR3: TGCGCCAGCAGCCAAGAAGGCGGGGTGGGCCTCTACGAGCAGTACTTC.